The clone carrying this T cell receptor beta chain was counted at least ten times. This sample was taken from a study of T cells in Graves' hyperthyroidism and ophthalmopathy. Amplification of TCR beta CDR3 regions was performed using RNA transcripts as template. The HTBI primer set drove a first-round RT-PCR of the TCR CDR3. TCRdb re-analysed the multiplex PCR reads in MiXCR, keeping a single row per CDR3 protein. Counted here are under 200,000 distinct CDR3 sequences, over 8% occurring once; the ten biggest clones make up 22%. The sequencing sample was made of blood. The clonotype comes from a woman in her late teens or twenties with Graves' hyperthyroidism that later progressed to Graves' ophthalmopathy.

The CDR3 DNA reads TGTGCCAGCAGTCCAGACAGAAGATTGAACACTGAAGCTTTCTTT. Its translation: CASSPDRRLNTEAFF. The V and J genes are TRBV12-3 or TRBV12-4 and TRBJ1-1, with a tentative D call TRBD1 (5 bases). The CDR3 is 15 amino acids. V lost 5 bases to trimming and J lost 0 bases, with 13 bases between them.